Shown below are 11 T cell receptor beta chains from a single sample sequenced in a study of T cell responses to AZD1222 COVID-19 vaccine. Using immunoSEQ multiplex PCR, the repertoire was profiled, and TCRdb retains in-frame clones only, with some absent. The sample includes about 85,000 clones, roughly nine tenths of them seen just once. The specimen comprised peripheral blood, sampled on day 0 of AZD1222 vaccination. These receptor sequences come from an adult in good health.

The DNA of the CDR3 is TGCAGCGTTAGGCGGGTGGGCGGGGAGCTGTTTTTT. It specifies CSVRRVGGELFF. The chain links TRBV29-1 to TRBJ2-2, with D perhaps TRBD2 (5 bases). Trimming shortened V by 5 bases and J by 7 bases, and 11 bases separated the two germline ends. This CDR3 contains 12 residues. Germline-derived CDR1 and CDR2 are SQVTM and ANQGSEA.

This chain uses TRBV28 with TRBJ1-2; D call uncertain. V lost 3 bases, J lost 6 bases, and 11 bases lay in between. Germline V lookup: CDR1 MDHEN, CDR2 SYDVKM. This CDR3 has 13 residues. The CDR3 nucleotides are TGTGCCAGCAGTTTCGGGCAGAAGGATGGCTACACCTTC. Translation gives CASSFGQKDGYTF.

J is TRBJ1-1 and V is TRBV29-1, with D unresolved. The CDR3 extends over 10 amino acids. With 7 bases removed from V and 2 bases from J, the gap between germline ends came to 5 bases. Germline CDR1 SQVTM, CDR2 ANQGSEA. In DNA form, the CDR3 reads TGCAGCGGCTCTAACACTGAAGCTTTCTTT. This encodes CSGSNTEAFF.

In DNA form, the CDR3 reads TGTGCCAGCAGTTCGGGCCCTAACTATGGCTACACCTTC. It specifies CASSSGPNYGYTF. The chain joins TRBV27 to TRBJ1-2; no firm D call. This CDR3 is built from 13 residues. The V gene's germline CDR1 is MNHEY and CDR2 SMNVEV (reference sequence). V was pared by 4 bases and J by 0 bases, with 6 bases between.

The chain employs TRBV7-2 and TRBJ2-7, with 8 bases matching TRBD2. Trimming at V came to 1 base and at J to 5 bases, leaving 4 bases not matched to a gene. CDR3 length equals 14 residues. Germline loops: CDR1 SGHTA, CDR2 FQGNSA. CDR3 coding DNA: TGTGCCAGCAGCTTAGGCGGGGGGCTAGACGAGCAGTACTTC. This gives the protein CASSLGGGLDEQYF.

The chain uses TRBV19 and TRBJ1-2, with a weak D call TRBD1 (6 bases). From germline, CDR1 is LNHDA and CDR2 SQIVND (reference sequence). V was pared by 7 bases and J by 7 bases, with 19 bases between. This CDR3 comprises 14 residues. CDR3 loop: CASTPGGGTGGYTF. The CDR3 coding sequence is TGTGCCAGTACCCCGGGAGGGGGTACGGGTGGCTACACCTTC.

This clone has more than one count but fewer than ten. V usage is TRBV7-2 and J usage is TRBJ2-5, with D tentatively TRBD1 (6 bases). CDR3 length: 15 residues. The germline V and J ends were trimmed by 5 bases and 4 bases, with 17 bases remaining between them. Per germline, CDR1 SGHTA and CDR2 FQGNSA. CDR3 DNA: TGTGCCAGCAGCCGGTCCTGGGGGCGGCGAGAGACCCAGTACTTC. Protein sequence: CASSRSWGRRETQYF.

V and J are TRBV9 and TRBJ1-1; D unclear. The germline CDR1 and CDR2 sequences are SGDLS and YYNGEE. This CDR3 has 14 residues. Trimming left V 0 bases short and J 2 bases short, with 8 bases between. In nucleotides, the CDR3 is TGTGCCAGCAGCGTAGCCGGAGTTAACACTGAAGCTTTCTTT. As protein: CASSVAGVNTEAFF.

The CDR3 coding sequence is TGTGCCAGCAGTTTGACTAGCGGGAGTGAATACGAGCAGTACTTC. This codes for CASSLTSGSEYEQYF. This chain uses TRBV7-2 with TRBJ2-7; TRBD2 aligns across 12 bases. Trimming cost V 6 bases and J 4 bases; bases outside gene matches: 7. Per germline, CDR1 SGHTA and CDR2 FQGNSA. This CDR3 spans 15 amino acids.

This clone appeared once. V usage is TRBV9 and J usage is TRBJ2-7; D might be TRBD2 (6 bases). The germline V and J ends were trimmed by 4 bases and 5 bases, with 19 bases remaining between them. CDR3 size: 15 residues. CDR1 is SGDLS and CDR2 is YYNGEE in the germline V gene. CDR3 DNA sequence: TGTGCCAGCAGCCCCCACCCGGGACTTGGGGACGAGCAGTACTTC. Translation gives CASSPHPGLGDEQYF.

The chain combines TRBV7-8 with TRBJ2-7, with D perhaps assigned TRBD1 or TRBD2 (5 bases each). The germline CDR1 and CDR2 sequences are SGHVS and FQNEAQ. This CDR3 is 14 amino acids long. With 0 bases removed from V and 7 bases from J, the gap between germline ends came to 13 bases. Here the CDR3 DNA reads TGTGCCAGCAGCTTAGCGGTGGGGGTCGGGGAGCAGTACTTC. Its translation: CASSLAVGVGEQYF.